Sequencing of this T cell receptor beta chain was carried out in a study of T cell responses to AZD1222 COVID-19 vaccine. Looked up from germline, CDR1 is LGHDT and CDR2 is YNNKEL (reference sequence). Deletions cut 4 bases from V and 3 bases from J, with 16 bases between. This CDR3 region has 16 residues. The repertoire was sequenced with immunoSEQ multiplex PCR; TCRdb's copy has only in-frame clones and lacks some. The sample has 86,000 or so clones, about 86% seen once; the top ten hold about 6%. This sequence was found in an adult who received the AZD1222 COVID-19 vaccine. Sequenced here: peripheral blood, sampled 28 days after the second AZD1222 dose. The chain combines TRBV3-1 (or the pseudogene TRBV3-2) with TRBJ2-1; possible D gene TRBD1, 6 bases. CDR3 residues: CASSLFPPGDYNEQFF. In DNA, the CDR3 is TGTGCCAGCAGCCTTTTTCCCCCAGGGGACTACAATGAGCAGTTCTTC.